The sample holds one count of the clone carrying this T cell receptor (beta chain). The antigen is undetermined. RNA transcripts yielded amplified TCR beta CDR3 regions. The TCR CDR3 was amplified in a first-round RT-PCR using the HTBI primer set. One entry per CDR3 protein results from TCRdb running MiXCR on the multiplex PCR reads. The sample lists 350,000 or so distinct CDR3 sequences; about a sixth were seen once. This entry is derived from a study of T cells in Graves' hyperthyroidism and ophthalmopathy. Whole-study results and caveats: Most clonotypes that expanded in the thyroid above 0.001 also showed up in blood.

Exclusions: uncontrolled infection, other autoimmune disease, pregnancy, lactation. Diagnosis rested on symptoms, serum thyroxine and TRAb, thyroid ultrasound, and orbital computed tomography. This sample holds PBMCs from about 9.3 ml fresh peripheral blood. The CDR3 is 14 residues long. V was clipped by 6 bases and J by 6 bases; unmatched bases: 8. V gene TRBV12-3 or TRBV12-4 combines with J gene TRBJ1-2, with TRBD1 identical over 9 bases. This clonotype was sampled from a woman aged 40 to 55 with Graves' ophthalmopathy. The sample taken for sequencing was blood. The CDR3 nucleotides read TGTGCCAGCAGACCCGGGACAGGGCTGAATGGCTACACCTTC. This encodes CASRPGTGLNGYTF.